This T cell receptor beta chain was recorded in a study of Ad26.COV2.S vaccination and SARS-CoV-2 variants. The germline V and J ends were trimmed by 3 bases and 4 bases, with 15 bases remaining between them. CDR3 length: 15 amino acids. Germline lookup yields CDR1 SEHNR and CDR2 FQNEAQ (reference sequence). Method: immunoSEQ multiplex PCR; TCRdb's copy keeps in-frame clones and lacks some. The repertoire holds about 680,000 clones, with around 90% as singletons. This sample's treatment: some 20 received Ad26.COV2.S at low or high dose, single or two shots; 5 received placebo; per-sample allocation not given. The samples date from day 63 after the first vaccine or placebo injection.

The chain carries TRBV7-9 and TRBJ1-1; D may be TRBD1 (5 bases). The sample consisted of peripheral blood, taken in a trial of Ad26.COV2.S vaccine versus placebo. The source of this sequence is a person aged 18-60 years who received the Ad26.COV2.S COVID-19 vaccine or a placebo. The CDR3 reads CASSLQGGSATEAFF. The CDR3 coding sequence is TGTGCCAGCAGCTTGCAGGGAGGCAGCGCCACTGAAGCTTTCTTT.